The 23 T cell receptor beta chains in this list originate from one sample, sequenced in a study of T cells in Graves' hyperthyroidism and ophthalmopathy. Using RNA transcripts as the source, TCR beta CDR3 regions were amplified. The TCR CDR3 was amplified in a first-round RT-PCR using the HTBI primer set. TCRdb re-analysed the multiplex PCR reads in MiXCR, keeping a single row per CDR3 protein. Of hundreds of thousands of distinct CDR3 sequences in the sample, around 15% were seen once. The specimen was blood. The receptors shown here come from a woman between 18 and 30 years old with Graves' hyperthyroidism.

The CDR3 sequence is CASSVKTSGTYNEQFF. CDR3 DNA: TGTGCCAGCAGTGTAAAGACTAGCGGGACCTACAATGAGCAGTTCTTC. The chain combines TRBV25-1 with TRBJ2-1; 11 nucleotides agree with TRBD2. Germline CDR1 MGHDK, CDR2 SYGVNS. There are 16 residues in the CDR3. The V segment lost 4 bases and the J segment 2 bases; nucleotides outside the gene matches: 4. The complete variable domain, with remaining parts taken from reference TRBV25-1 and TRBJ2-1, reads EADIYQTPRYLVIGTGKKITLECSQTMGHDKMYWYQQDPGMELHLIHYSYGVNSTEKGDLSSESTVSRIRTEHFPLTLESARPSHTSQYLCASSVKTSGTYNEQFFGPGTRLTVL.

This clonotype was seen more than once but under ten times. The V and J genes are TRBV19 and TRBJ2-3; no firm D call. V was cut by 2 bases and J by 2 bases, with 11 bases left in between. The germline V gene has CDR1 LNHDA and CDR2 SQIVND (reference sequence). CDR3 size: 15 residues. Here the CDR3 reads CASSIRPSHTDTQYF. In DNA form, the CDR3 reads TGTGCCAGTAGTATAAGGCCGTCGCACACAGATACGCAGTATTTT.

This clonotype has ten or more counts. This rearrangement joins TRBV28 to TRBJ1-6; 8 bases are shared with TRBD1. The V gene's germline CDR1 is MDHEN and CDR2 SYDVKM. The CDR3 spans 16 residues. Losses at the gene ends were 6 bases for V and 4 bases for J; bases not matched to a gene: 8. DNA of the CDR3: TGTGCCAGCAGATTAGACAGGGGCCCTTATAATTCACCCCTCCACTTT. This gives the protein CASRLDRGPYNSPLHF.

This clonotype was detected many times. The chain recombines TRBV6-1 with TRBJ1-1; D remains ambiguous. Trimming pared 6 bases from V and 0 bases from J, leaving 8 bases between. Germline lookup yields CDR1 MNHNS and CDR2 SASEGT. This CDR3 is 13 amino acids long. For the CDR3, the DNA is TGTGCCAGCAGAGCAGCCCTGAACACTGAAGCTTTCTTT. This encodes CASRAALNTEAFF.

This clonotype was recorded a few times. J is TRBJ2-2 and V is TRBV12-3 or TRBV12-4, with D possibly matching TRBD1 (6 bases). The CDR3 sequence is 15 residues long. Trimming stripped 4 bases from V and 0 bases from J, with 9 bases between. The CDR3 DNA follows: TGTGCCAGCAGTTCCGGGACACCGAACACCGGGGAGCTGTTTTTT. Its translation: CASSSGTPNTGELFF.

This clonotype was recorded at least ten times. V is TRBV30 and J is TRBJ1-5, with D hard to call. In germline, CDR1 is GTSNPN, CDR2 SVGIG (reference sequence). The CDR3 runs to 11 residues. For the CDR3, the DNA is TGTGCTGGGCATAGCAATCAGCCCCAGCATTTT. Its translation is CAGHSNQPQHF.

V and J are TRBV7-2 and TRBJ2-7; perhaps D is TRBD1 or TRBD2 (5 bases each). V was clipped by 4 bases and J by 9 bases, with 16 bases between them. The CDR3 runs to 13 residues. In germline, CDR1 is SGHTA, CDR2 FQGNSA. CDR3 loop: CASSYHTRDPQYF. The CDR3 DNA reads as TGTGCCAGCAGCTATCACACACGGGACCCGCAGTACTTC.

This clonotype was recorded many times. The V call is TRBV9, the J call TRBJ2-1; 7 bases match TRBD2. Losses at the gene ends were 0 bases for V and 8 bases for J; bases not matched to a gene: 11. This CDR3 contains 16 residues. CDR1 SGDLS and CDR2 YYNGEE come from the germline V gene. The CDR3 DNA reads TGTGCCAGCAGCGTAGCTATTTCGCGGGAGTCATATGAGCAGTTCTTC. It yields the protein CASSVAISRESYEQFF.

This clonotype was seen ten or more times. The CDR3 DNA reads TGCGCCAGCAGCTTGGATCAGGTTTCCTACGAGCAGTACTTC. This codes for CASSLDQVSYEQYF. V and J are TRBV5-1 and TRBJ2-7; D not certain. The V gene lost 0 bases and the J gene lost 1 base, with 8 bases spanning the gap. Germline CDR1 reads SGHRS; CDR2 reads YFSETQ. The length of the CDR3 is 14 residues.

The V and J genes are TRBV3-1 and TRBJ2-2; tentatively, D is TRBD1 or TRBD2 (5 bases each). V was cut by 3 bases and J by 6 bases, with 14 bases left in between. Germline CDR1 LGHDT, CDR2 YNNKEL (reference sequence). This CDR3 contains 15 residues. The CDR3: CASSQRGPGAGELFF. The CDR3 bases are TGTGCCAGCAGCCAGAGGGGACCCGGGGCCGGGGAGCTGTTTTTT.

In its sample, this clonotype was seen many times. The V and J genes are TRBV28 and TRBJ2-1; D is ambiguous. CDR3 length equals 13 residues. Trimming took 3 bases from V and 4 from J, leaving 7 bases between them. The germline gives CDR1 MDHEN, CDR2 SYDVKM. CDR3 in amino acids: CASSLKSYNEQFF. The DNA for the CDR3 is TGTGCCAGCAGTTTGAAAAGTTACAATGAGCAGTTCTTC.

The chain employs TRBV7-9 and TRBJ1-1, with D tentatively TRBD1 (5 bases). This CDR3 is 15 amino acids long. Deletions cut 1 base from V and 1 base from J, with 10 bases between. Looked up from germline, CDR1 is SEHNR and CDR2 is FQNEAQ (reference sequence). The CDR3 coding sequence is TGTGCCAGCAGCTTAGAGGCTGGGGGGAACACTGAAGCTTTCTTT. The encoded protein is CASSLEAGGNTEAFF.

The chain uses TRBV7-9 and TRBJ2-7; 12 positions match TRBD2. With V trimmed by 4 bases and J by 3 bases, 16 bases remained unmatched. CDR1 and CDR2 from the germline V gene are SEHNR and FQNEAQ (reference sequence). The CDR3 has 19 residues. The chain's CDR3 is CASSSFMGTSGPSYYEQYF. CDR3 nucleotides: TGTGCCAGCAGCTCCTTCATGGGGACTAGCGGGCCCTCGTACTACGAGCAGTACTTC.

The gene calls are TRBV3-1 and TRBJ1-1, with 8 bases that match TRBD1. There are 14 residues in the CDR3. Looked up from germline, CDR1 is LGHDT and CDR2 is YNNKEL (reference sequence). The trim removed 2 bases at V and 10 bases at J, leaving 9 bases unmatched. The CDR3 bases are TGTGCCAGCAGCCAATCCGCGCAGGGGGCTTTAGCTTTCTTT. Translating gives CASSQSAQGALAFF.

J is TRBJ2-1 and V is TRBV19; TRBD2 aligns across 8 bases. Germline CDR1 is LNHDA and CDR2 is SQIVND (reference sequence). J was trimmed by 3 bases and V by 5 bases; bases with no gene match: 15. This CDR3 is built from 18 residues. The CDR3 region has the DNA TGTGCCAGTAGTGCCGGAGCAGCGGGAGTTAATCGCTACAATGAGCAGTTCTTC. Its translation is CASSAGAAGVNRYNEQFF.

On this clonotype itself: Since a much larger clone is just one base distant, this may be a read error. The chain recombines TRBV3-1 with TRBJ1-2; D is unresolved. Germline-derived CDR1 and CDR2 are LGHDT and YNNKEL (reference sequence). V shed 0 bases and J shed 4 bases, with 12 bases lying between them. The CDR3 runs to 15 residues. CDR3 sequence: CASSQDVLPSYGYTF. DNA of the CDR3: TGTGCCAGCAGCCAAGACGTCCTACCATCCTATGGCTACACCTTC.

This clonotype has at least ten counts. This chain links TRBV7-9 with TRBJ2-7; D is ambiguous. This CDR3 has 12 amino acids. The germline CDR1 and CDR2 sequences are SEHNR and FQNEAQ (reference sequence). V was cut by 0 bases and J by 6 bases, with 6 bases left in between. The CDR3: CASSLAEVEQYF. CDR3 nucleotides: TGTGCCAGCAGCTTAGCAGAAGTCGAGCAGTACTTC.

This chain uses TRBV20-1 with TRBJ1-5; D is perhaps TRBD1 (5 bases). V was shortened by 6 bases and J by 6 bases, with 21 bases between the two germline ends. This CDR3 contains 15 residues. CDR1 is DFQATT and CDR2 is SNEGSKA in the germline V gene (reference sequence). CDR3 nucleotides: TGCAGTGCCCGTTTGAGAGGGCAGGGAGGTCAGCCCCAGCATTTT. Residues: CSARLRGQGGQPQHF.

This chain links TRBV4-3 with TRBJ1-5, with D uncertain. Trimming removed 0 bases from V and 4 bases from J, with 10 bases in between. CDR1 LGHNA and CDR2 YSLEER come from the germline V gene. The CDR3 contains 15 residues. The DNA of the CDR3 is TGCGCCAGCAGCCAAGACCACTTGGGGAATCAGCCCCAGCATTTT. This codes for CASSQDHLGNQPQHF.

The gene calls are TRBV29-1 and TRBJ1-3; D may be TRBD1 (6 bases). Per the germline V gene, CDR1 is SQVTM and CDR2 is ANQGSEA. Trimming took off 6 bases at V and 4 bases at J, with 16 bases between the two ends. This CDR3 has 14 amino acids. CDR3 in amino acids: CSVPGGGLGNTIYF. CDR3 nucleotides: TGCAGCGTCCCAGGCGGGGGGCTCGGAAACACCATATATTTT.

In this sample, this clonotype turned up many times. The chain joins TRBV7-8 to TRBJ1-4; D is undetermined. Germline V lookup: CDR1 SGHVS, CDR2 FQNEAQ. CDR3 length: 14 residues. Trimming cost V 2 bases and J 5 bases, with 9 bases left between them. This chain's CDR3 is CASSLRTGNEKLFF. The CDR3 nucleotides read TGTGCCAGCAGCTTAAGAACGGGCAATGAAAAACTGTTTTTT.

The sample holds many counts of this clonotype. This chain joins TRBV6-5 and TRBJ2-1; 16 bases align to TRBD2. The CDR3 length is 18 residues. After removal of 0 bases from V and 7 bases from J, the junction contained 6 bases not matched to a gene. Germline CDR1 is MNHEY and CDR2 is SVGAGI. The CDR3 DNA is TGTGCCAGCAGTTACTCCGGGGGACTAGCGGGAGGGCTAAATGAGCAGTTCTTC. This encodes CASSYSGGLAGGLNEQFF.

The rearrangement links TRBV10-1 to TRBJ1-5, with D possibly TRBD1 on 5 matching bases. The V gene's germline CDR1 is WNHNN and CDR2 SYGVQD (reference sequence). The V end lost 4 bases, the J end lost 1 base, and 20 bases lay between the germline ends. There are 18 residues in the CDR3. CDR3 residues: CASSARGRGKESNQPQHF. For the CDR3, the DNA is TGCGCCAGCAGTGCTCGGGGACGGGGCAAAGAAAGCAATCAGCCCCAGCATTTT.